One sample yielded the 20 T cell receptor beta chains listed below, sequenced in a study of cytomegalovirus exposure and HLA in healthy donors. Using immunoSEQ multiplex PCR, the repertoire was profiled, and TCRdb retains in-frame clones only, with some absent. The sample contains roughly 120,000 clones, 88% of which appear only once. The sequencing sample was made of PBMCs. Receptor source: a man younger than 35 in good health and CMV-seronegative.

The rearrangement joins TRBV5-4 to TRBJ2-1; D is unclear. V was clipped by 0 bases and J by 4 bases, with 17 bases between them. The CDR3 totals 17 residues. Germline values: CDR1 SGHNT, CDR2 YYREEE (reference sequence). The CDR3 is CASSLGKTGSRYNEQFF. CDR3 in DNA: TGTGCCAGCAGCTTGGGGAAAACTGGGTCGAGGTACAATGAGCAGTTCTTC.

This chain uses TRBV7-2 with TRBJ1-2; 10 bases map to TRBD1. CDR1 and CDR2 (germline): SGHTA, FQGNSA. The CDR3 extends over 16 amino acids. V was clipped by 2 bases and J by 6 bases; unmatched bases: 9. CDR3 sequence reads: CASSLPKGQGVDGYTF. For the CDR3, the DNA is TGTGCCAGCAGCTTACCCAAAGGACAGGGGGTTGATGGCTACACCTTC.

V and J are TRBV14 and TRBJ1-3; possible D gene TRBD1, 6 bases. The CDR3 length is 16 residues. V was clipped by 1 base and J by 6 bases, with 16 bases between them. Germline assignment: CDR1 SGHDN and CDR2 FVKESK. Here the CDR3 DNA reads TGTGCCAGCAGCCAAGTTCCAAGGCAGGGGCCAAACACCATATATTTT. As protein: CASSQVPRQGPNTIYF.

This clone appeared a single time. The CDR3: CASSVHVNTEAFF. The CDR3 DNA reads TGTGCCAGCAGCGTACATGTGAACACTGAAGCTTTCTTT. The chain recombines TRBV9 with TRBJ1-1, with D unclear. Trimming cost V 1 base and J 0 bases, with 4 bases left between them. Germline V lookup: CDR1 SGDLS, CDR2 YYNGEE. The CDR3 runs to 13 residues.

This clone came up a few times. The chain carries TRBV7-2 and TRBJ1-1; TRBD1 agrees at 7 bases. V was pared by 4 bases and J by 1 base, with 3 bases of the junction left unmatched. The CDR3 consists of 14 residues. The germline CDR1 and CDR2 sequences are SGHTA and FQGNSA. CDR3 amino acids: CASSYTGENTEAFF. The CDR3 DNA is TGTGCCAGCAGCTACACAGGGGAGAACACTGAAGCTTTCTTT.

The chain is built from TRBV4-3 and TRBJ2-2; D is perhaps TRBD2 (7 bases). With 2 bases removed from V and 2 bases from J, the gap between germline ends came to 21 bases. The CDR3 is 19 amino acids. Germline-derived CDR1 and CDR2 are LGHNA and YSLEER. CDR3 DNA: TGCGCCAGCAGCCAATTAGAATTCCGGGCGGGGGCTAACACCGGGGAGCTGTTTTTT. It specifies CASSQLEFRAGANTGELFF.

V gene TRBV2 combines with J gene TRBJ1-1, with 7 bases identical to TRBD1. V trimming: 5 bases; J trimming: 5 bases; junction bases outside the gene matches: 2. Germline CDR1 is SNHLY and CDR2 is FYNNEI. The CDR3 contains 12 residues. CDR3 DNA sequence: TGTGCCAGCAGTCGACAGGGAACTGAAGCTTTCTTT. Its translation: CASSRQGTEAFF. The whole variable domain, remainder taken from reference TRBV2 and TRBJ1-1, is EPEVTQTPSHQVTQMGQEVILRCVPISNHLYFYWYRQILGQKVEFLVSFYNNEISEKSEIFDDQFSVERPDGSNFTLKIRSTKLEDSAMYFCASSRQGTEAFFGQGTRLTVV.

The chain employs TRBV28 and TRBJ1-1; tentatively, D is TRBD1 (6 bases). This CDR3 region has 13 residues. Germline V lookup: CDR1 MDHEN, CDR2 SYDVKM. V was pared by 5 bases and J by 7 bases, with 14 bases between. In DNA, the CDR3 is TGTGCCAGCAGTGCCAGGGGTTTAAGTGAAGCTTTCTTT. Translating it yields CASSARGLSEAFF.

The CDR3 loop reads CASSIGVSGNEQFF. The CDR3 DNA reads as TGTGCCAGCAGCATAGGGGTTTCGGGCAATGAGCAGTTCTTC. This sequence joins TRBV7-2 and TRBJ2-1, with D perhaps matching TRBD1 (5 bases). The CDR3 is 14 residues long. Germline-derived CDR1 and CDR2 are SGHTA and FQGNSA. V was cut by 5 bases and J by 6 bases, with 14 bases left in between. The variable domain in full, with the rest retrieved from reference TRBV7-2 and TRBJ2-1, is GAGVSQSPSNKVTEKGKDVELRCDPISGHTALYWYRQSLGQGLEFLIYFQGNSAPDKSGLPSDRFSAERTGGSVSTLTIQRTQQEDSAVYLCASSIGVSGNEQFFGPGTRLTVL.

There are a few counts of this clone. The chain uses TRBV4-1 and TRBJ2-2; D uncertain. Germline CDR1 is MGHRA and CDR2 is YSYEKL. V lost 4 bases to trimming and J lost 7 bases, with 13 bases between them. This CDR3 has 14 residues. The CDR3 spells CASSPGSLYGELFF. DNA of the CDR3: TGCGCCAGCAGCCCAGGAAGTTTGTACGGGGAGCTGTTTTTT.

The chain employs TRBV4-3 and TRBJ2-1, with 8 bases lining up with TRBD2. The CDR3 length is 12 residues. Per the germline V gene, CDR1 is LGHNA and CDR2 is YSLEER. Losses at the gene ends were 4 bases for V and 7 bases for J; bases not matched to a gene: 0. CDR3 bases: TGCGCCAGCAGCCCGGGGGGGAATGAGCAGTTCTTC. Amino acid sequence: CASSPGGNEQFF.

This clone appeared once. This rearrangement joins TRBV5-6 to TRBJ1-2; D not certain. Germline loops: CDR1 SGHDT, CDR2 YYEEEE. This CDR3 contains 14 residues. Trimming removed 2 bases at V and 3 bases at J, with 11 bases between. The CDR3, as DNA: TGTGCCAGCAGCTTTGGCACTACGGACTATGGCTACACCTTC. This sequence encodes CASSFGTTDYGYTF.

The chain combines TRBV7-2 with TRBJ1-1; TRBD1 is a possible D gene (6 bases). Germline V gene data show CDR1 as SGHTA and CDR2 as FQGNSA. V was cut by 1 base and J by 9 bases, with 15 bases left in between. This CDR3 is built from 14 residues. Here the CDR3 reads CASSLDGTGLKAFF. The CDR3 DNA reads TGTGCCAGCAGCTTAGACGGCACAGGGCTAAAAGCTTTCTTT.

V and J are TRBV7-6 and TRBJ2-7; D may be TRBD2 (6 bases). Per germline, CDR1 SGHVS and CDR2 FNYEAQ. This CDR3 contains 14 residues. V was shortened by 5 bases and J by 4 bases, with 15 bases between the two germline ends. The CDR3 here is CASSNYRGGYEQYF. CDR3 nucleotides: TGTGCCAGCAGCAACTACCGTGGGGGGTACGAGCAGTACTTC. Complete variable domain (other parts from reference TRBV7-6 and TRBJ2-7): GAGVSQSPRYKVTKRGQDVALRCDPISGHVSLYWYRQALGQGPEFLTYFNYEAQQDKSGLPNDRFSAERPEGSISTLTIQRTEQRDSAMYRCASSNYRGGYEQYFGPGTRLTVT.

The chain uses TRBV5-1 and TRBJ2-1; 7 bases fit TRBD2. Germline V gene data show CDR1 as SGHRS and CDR2 as YFSETQ. The CDR3 length is 16 residues. Trimming took 4 bases from V and 0 from J; bases not matched to a gene: 7. Here the CDR3 reads CASSDIGGSSYNEQFF. The CDR3 DNA sequence: TGCGCCAGCAGCGACATCGGCGGGAGCTCCTACAATGAGCAGTTCTTC. Supplemented by reference TRBV5-1 and TRBJ2-1, the full variable domain reads KAGVTQTPRYLIKTRGQQVTLSCSPISGHRSVSWYQQTPGQGLQFLFEYFSETQRNKGNFPGRFSGRQFSNSRSEMNVSTLELGDSALYLCASSDIGGSSYNEQFFGPGTRLTVL.

This clone showed up just once. The chain joins TRBV6-5 to TRBJ1-3; D might be TRBD1 (5 bases). The germline V and J ends were trimmed by 5 bases and 0 bases, with 11 bases remaining between them. The CDR3 spans 15 residues. Germline V gives CDR1 MNHEY, CDR2 SVGAGI. The CDR3 reads CASSRQSPSGNTIYF. In nucleotides, the CDR3 is TGTGCCAGCAGTCGACAGAGCCCCTCTGGAAACACCATATATTTT.

V usage is TRBV5-6 and J usage is TRBJ2-7; no definite D call. CDR1 SGHDT and CDR2 YYEEEE come from the germline V gene. V shed 0 bases and J shed 2 bases, with 15 bases lying between them. The CDR3 extends over 16 amino acids. This chain's CDR3 is CASSLVLGLMAYEQYF. The CDR3 DNA reads as TGTGCCAGCAGCTTGGTGCTAGGATTAATGGCCTACGAGCAGTACTTC.

This chain joins TRBV6-5 and TRBJ2-7; 11 bases agree with TRBD1. After removal of 4 bases from V and 2 bases from J, the junction contained 7 bases not matched to a gene. The germline CDR1 and CDR2 sequences are MNHEY and SVGAGI. This CDR3 is 16 amino acids long. The CDR3 DNA reads TGTGCCAGCAGTTGGTCCGGGACAGGGGGGGCCTACGAGCAGTACTTC. Encoded protein: CASSWSGTGGAYEQYF.

The rearrangement links TRBV19 to TRBJ1-1; 7 nucleotides line up with TRBD1. The CDR3 is made up of 16 amino acids. Trimming at V came to 2 bases and at J to 1 base, leaving 7 bases not matched to a gene. Germline CDR1 is LNHDA and CDR2 is SQIVND (reference sequence). As DNA, the CDR3 is TGTGCCAGTAGTATATTAGGCACAGGGGCGAACACTGAAGCTTTCTTT. Translation gives CASSILGTGANTEAFF. The whole variable domain, filled in from reference TRBV19 and TRBJ1-1, reads DGGITQSPKYLFRKEGQNVTLSCEQNLNHDAMYWYRQDPGQGLRLIYYSQIVNDFQKGDIAEGYSVSREKKESFPLTVTSAQKNPTAFYLCASSILGTGANTEAFFGQGTRLTVV.

The chain combines TRBV19 with TRBJ2-3; no reliable D call. Germline values: CDR1 LNHDA, CDR2 SQIVND (reference sequence). V was cut by 1 base and J by 6 bases, with 8 bases left in between. The CDR3 consists of 13 residues. The DNA for the CDR3 is TGTGCCAGTAGTATAGGGTACGGGGATACGCAGTATTTT. It encodes CASSIGYGDTQYF.